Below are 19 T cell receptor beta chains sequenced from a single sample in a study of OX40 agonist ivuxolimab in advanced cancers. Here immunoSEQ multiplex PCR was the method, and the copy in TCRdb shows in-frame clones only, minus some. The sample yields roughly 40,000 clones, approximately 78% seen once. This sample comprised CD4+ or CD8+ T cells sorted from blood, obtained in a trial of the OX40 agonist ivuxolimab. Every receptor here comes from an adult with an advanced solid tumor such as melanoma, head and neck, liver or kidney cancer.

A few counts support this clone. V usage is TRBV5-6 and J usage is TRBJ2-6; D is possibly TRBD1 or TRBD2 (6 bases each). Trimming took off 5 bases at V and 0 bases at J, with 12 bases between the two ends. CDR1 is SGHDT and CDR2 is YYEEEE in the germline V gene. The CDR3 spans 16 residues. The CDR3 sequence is CASRGGLDSGANVLTF. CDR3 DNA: TGTGCCAGCAGGGGGGGCTTGGACTCTGGGGCCAACGTCCTGACTTTC.

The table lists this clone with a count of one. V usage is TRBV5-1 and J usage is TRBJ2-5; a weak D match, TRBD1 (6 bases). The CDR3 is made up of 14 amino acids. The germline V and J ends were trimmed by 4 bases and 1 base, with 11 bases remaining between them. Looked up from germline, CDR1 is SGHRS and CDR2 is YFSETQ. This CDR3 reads CASSRSGAQETQYF. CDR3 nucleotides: TGCGCCAGCAGCAGGTCAGGGGCCCAAGAGACCCAGTACTTC.

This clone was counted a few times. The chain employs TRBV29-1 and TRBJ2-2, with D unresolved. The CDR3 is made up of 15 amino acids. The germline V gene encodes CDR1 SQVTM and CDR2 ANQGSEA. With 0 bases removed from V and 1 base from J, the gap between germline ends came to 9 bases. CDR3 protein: CSVEDLAGNTGELFF. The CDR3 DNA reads TGCAGCGTTGAAGATCTCGCTGGGAACACCGGGGAGCTGTTTTTT.

In nucleotides, the CDR3 is TGTGCCAGCAGCCCCCGGACTAGCGCCTTCCTCAATGAGCAGTTCTTC. Its translation is CASSPRTSAFLNEQFF. The chain carries TRBV9 and TRBJ2-1; 9 nucleotides agree with TRBD2. V lost 4 bases, J lost 6 bases, and 11 bases stayed unmatched. CDR3 length: 16 residues. The germline V gene has CDR1 SGDLS and CDR2 YYNGEE. Combining the CDR3 with reference TRBV9 and TRBJ2-1 gives the whole variable domain DSGVTQTPKHLITATGQRVTLRCSPRSGDLSVYWYQQSLDQGLQFLIQYYNGEERAKGNILERFSAQQFPDLHSELNLSSLELGDSALYFCASSPRTSAFLNEQFFGPGTRLTVL.

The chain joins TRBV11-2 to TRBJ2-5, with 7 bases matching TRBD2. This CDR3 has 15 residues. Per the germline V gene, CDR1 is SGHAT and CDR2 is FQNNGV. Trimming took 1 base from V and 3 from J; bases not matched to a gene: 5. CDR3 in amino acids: CASSLGWAGEETQYF. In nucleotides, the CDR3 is TGTGCCAGCAGCTTAGGTTGGGCGGGAGAAGAGACCCAGTACTTC.

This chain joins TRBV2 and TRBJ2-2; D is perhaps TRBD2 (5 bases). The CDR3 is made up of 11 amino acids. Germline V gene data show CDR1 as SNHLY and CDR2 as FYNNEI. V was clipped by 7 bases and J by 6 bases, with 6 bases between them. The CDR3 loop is CASKEAGELFF. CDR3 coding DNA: TGTGCCAGCAAGGAGGCCGGGGAGCTGTTTTTT.

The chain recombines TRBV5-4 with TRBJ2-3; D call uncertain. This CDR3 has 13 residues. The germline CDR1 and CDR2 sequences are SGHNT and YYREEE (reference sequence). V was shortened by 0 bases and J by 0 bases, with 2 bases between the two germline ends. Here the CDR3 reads CASSLDSTDTQYF. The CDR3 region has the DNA TGTGCCAGCAGCTTGGACAGCACAGATACGCAGTATTTT. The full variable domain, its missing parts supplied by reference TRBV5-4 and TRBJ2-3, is ETGVTQSPTHLIKTRGQQVTLRCSSQSGHNTVSWYQQALGQGPQFIFQYYREEENGRGNFPPRFSGLQFPNYSSELNVNALELDDSALYLCASSLDSTDTQYFGPGTRLTVL.

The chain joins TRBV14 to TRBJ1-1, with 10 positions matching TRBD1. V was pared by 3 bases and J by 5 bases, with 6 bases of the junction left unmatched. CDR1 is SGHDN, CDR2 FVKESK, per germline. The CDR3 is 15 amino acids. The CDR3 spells CASSQGGTGVTEAFF. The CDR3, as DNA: TGTGCCAGCAGCCAGGGAGGGACAGGGGTTACTGAAGCTTTCTTT.

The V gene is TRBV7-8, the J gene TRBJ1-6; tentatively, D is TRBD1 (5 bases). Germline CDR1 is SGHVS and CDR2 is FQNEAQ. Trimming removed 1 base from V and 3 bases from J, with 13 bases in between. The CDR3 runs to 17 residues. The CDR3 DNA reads TGTGCCAGCAGCTTAGTGGGGGGAAGGTACTATAATTCACCCCTCCACTTT. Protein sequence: CASSLVGGRYYNSPLHF.

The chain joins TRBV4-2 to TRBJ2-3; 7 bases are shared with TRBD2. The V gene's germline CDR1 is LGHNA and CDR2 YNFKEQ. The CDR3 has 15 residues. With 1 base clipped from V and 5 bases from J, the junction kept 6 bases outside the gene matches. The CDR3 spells CASSQADGRLDTQYF. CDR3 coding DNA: TGTGCCAGCAGCCAAGCTGACGGGAGGTTAGATACGCAGTATTTT.

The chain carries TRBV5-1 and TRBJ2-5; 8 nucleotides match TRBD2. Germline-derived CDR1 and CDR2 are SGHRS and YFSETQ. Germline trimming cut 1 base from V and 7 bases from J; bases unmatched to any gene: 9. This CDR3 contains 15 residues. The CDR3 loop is CASSLNAGLGATQYF. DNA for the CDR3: TGCGCCAGCAGCTTGAACGCGGGACTAGGGGCGACCCAGTACTTC.

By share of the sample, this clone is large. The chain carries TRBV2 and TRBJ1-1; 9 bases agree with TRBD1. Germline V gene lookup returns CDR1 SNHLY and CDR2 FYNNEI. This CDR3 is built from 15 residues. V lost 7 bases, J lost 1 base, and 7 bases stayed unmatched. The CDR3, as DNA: TGTGCCAGCACGGACAGGGGTTTGGGGAACACTGAAGCTTTCTTT. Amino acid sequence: CASTDRGLGNTEAFF.

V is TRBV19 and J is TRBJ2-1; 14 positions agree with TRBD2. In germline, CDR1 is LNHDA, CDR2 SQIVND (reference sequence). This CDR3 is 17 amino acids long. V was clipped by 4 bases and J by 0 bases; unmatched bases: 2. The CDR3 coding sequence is TGTGCCAGTAGTAGGGGGACTAGCGGGAGCTCCTACAATGAGCAGTTCTTC. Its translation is CASSRGTSGSSYNEQFF.

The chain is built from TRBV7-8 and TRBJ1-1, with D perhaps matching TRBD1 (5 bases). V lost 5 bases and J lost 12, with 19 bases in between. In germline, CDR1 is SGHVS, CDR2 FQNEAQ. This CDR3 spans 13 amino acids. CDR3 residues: CASSRIPGMVTFF. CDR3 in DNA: TGTGCCAGCAGCCGGATCCCAGGGATGGTGACTTTCTTT.

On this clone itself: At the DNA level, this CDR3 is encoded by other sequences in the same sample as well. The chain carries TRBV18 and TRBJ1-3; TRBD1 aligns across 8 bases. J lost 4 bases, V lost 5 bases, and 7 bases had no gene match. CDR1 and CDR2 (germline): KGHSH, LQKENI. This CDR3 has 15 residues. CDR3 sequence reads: CASSVAGGVGNTIYF. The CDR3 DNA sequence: TGTGCCAGCTCAGTGGCAGGGGGCGTCGGAAACACCATATATTTT.

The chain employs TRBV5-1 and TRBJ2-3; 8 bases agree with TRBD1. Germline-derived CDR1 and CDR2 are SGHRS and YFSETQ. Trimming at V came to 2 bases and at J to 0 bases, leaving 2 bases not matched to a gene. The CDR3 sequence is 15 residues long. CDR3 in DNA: TGCGCCAGCAGCTTCCGACAGGGGAGCACAGATACGCAGTATTTT. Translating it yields CASSFRQGSTDTQYF. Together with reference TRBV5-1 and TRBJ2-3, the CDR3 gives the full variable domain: KAGVTQTPRYLIKTRGQQVTLSCSPISGHRSVSWYQQTPGQGLQFLFEYFSETQRNKGNFPGRFSGRQFSNSRSEMNVSTLELGDSALYLCASSFRQGSTDTQYFGPGTRLTVL.

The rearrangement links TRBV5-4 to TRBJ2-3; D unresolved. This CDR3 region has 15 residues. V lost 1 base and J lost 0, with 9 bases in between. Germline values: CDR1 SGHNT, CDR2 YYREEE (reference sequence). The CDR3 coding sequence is TGTGCCAGCAGCTTGTCCTTAGGGAGCACAGATACGCAGTATTTT. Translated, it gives CASSLSLGSTDTQYF.

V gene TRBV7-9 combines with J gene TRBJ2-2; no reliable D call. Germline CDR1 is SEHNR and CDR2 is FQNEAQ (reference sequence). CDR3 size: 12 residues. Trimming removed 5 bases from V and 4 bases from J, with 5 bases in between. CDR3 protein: CASSPFTGELFF. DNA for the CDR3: TGTGCCAGCAGCCCTTTCACCGGGGAGCTGTTTTTT.

The CDR3 region is CASSPLALGLGTDTQYF. The DNA of the CDR3 is TGTGCCAGTAGCCCCCTGGCCCTGGGACTAGGCACAGATACGCAGTATTTT. The rearrangement links TRBV19 to TRBJ2-3; TRBD2 matches 8 bases. Germline CDR1 LNHDA, CDR2 SQIVND (reference sequence). This CDR3 has 17 amino acids. The J segment lost 1 base and the V segment lost 6 bases, leaving 12 bases of the junction unmatched.